These 18 T cell receptor beta chains were sequenced from one sample in a study of blood T cell repertoires in COVID-19. TCRdb's table, derived via immunoSEQ multiplex PCR, lists solely in-frame clones and lacks some. The repertoire includes just over 300,000 clones, approximately 83% of them detected once, and less than 2.5% sits in the top ten. Sequencing was performed on PBMCs or T cells enriched from blood (not recorded which). The receptor source for this set is a man aged 30 to 45 who had recovered from COVID-19.

The J gene is TRBJ2-7, the V gene TRBV30; a possible D gene is TRBD1 (6 bases). This CDR3 comprises 13 residues. V gave up 4 bases and J gave up 4 bases, with 14 bases separating them. CDR1 GTSNPN and CDR2 SVGIG come from the germline V gene (reference sequence). The CDR3 DNA follows: TGTGCCTGGAAACAGGGTCGTGGGTACGAGCAGTACTTC. This translates into CAWKQGRGYEQYF.

The chain links TRBV18 to TRBJ1-6; TRBD1 is a possible D gene (6 bases). Germline CDR1 KGHSH, CDR2 LQKENI. The ends were cut back, 2 bases at V and 7 bases at J, with 12 bases in the middle. CDR3 length: 15 residues. As DNA, the CDR3 is TGTGCCAGCTCACCAGCAGGGGTGGGGAATTCACCCCTCCACTTT. Protein product: CASSPAGVGNSPLHF.

V gene TRBV7-2 combines with J gene TRBJ1-2; D might be TRBD1 (5 bases). The CDR3 runs 17 residues. V shed 2 bases and J shed 1 base, with 17 bases lying between them. Germline CDR1 reads SGHTA; CDR2 reads FQGNSA. The CDR3 DNA follows: TGTGCCAGCAGCTTACAACCAGGACAAAACCTTAACTATGGCTACACCTTC. Protein: CASSLQPGQNLNYGYTF.

The chain is built from TRBV19 and TRBJ1-5, with 7 bases identical to TRBD1. Germline V lookup: CDR1 LNHDA, CDR2 SQIVND (reference sequence). This CDR3 has 15 residues. The trim removed 5 bases at V and 2 bases at J, leaving 6 bases unmatched. CDR3: CASSLGGLGNQPQHF. In nucleotides, the CDR3 is TGTGCCAGTAGTCTAGGGGGCCTTGGCAATCAGCCCCAGCATTTT.

In this sample, this clone turned up once. The chain recombines TRBV23-1 with TRBJ2-1; 8 bases are a match to TRBD2. TRBV23-1 is an ORF, with its function uncertain. The CDR3 runs 15 residues. Germline trimming cut 9 bases from V and 6 bases from J; bases unmatched to any gene: 13. DNA for the CDR3: TGCGCCAGATTAACCTGGACTAGCAGGAGCAATGAGCAGTTCTTC. Amino acids: CARLTWTSRSNEQFF.

The chain combines TRBV12-5 with TRBJ1-5, with 12 bases identical to TRBD1. This CDR3 is 21 amino acids long. The junction had 17 bases not matched to a gene; V was cut back by 3 bases and J by 2 bases. The V gene's germline CDR1 is LGHNT and CDR2 FRNRAP. The CDR3 nucleotides read TGTGCTAGTGGTTTCAGAGGCCCCGGGACAGGGGGCGGTTACGGCAATCAGCCCCAGCATTTT. Translating it yields CASGFRGPGTGGGYGNQPQHF.

The chain recombines TRBV27 with TRBJ2-7, with 10 positions matching TRBD1. With 7 bases clipped from V and 5 bases from J, the junction kept 5 bases outside the gene matches. The CDR3 totals 13 residues. The germline CDR1 and CDR2 sequences are MNHEY and SMNVEV (reference sequence). CDR3 nucleotides: TGTGCCAGCATGCGACAGGGGGCCCACGAGCAGTACTTC. Translating it yields CASMRQGAHEQYF.

V and J are TRBV6-5 and TRBJ2-3, with 12 bases that match TRBD2. Germline V lookup: CDR1 MNHEY, CDR2 SVGAGI. Unmatched junction bases numbered 6, after V lost 6 bases and J lost 5 bases. This CDR3 region has 15 residues. CDR3 sequence: CASRKTSGGEDTQYF. The CDR3, as DNA: TGTGCCAGCAGGAAGACTAGCGGGGGAGAAGATACGCAGTATTTT.

J is TRBJ2-6 and V is TRBV6-1, with D possibly being TRBD1 (6 bases). Germline V lookup: CDR1 MNHNS, CDR2 SASEGT. Trimming stripped 3 bases from V and 3 bases from J, with 12 bases between. The CDR3 extends over 16 amino acids. CDR3 sequence: CASSDYTGSGANVLTF. CDR3 nucleotides: TGTGCCAGCAGTGACTACACAGGGAGTGGGGCCAACGTCCTGACTTTC.

The J gene is TRBJ2-2, the V gene TRBV3-1 (or the pseudogene TRBV3-2); D ambiguous. The germline V and J ends were trimmed by 1 base and 10 bases, with 13 bases remaining between them. The germline V gene has CDR1 LGHDT and CDR2 YNNKEL (reference sequence). The CDR3 covers 14 residues. The CDR3 nucleotides are TGTGCCAGCAGCCAAGGTAGCCAAGTTCCGGAGCTGTTTTTT. Residues: CASSQGSQVPELFF.

The chain combines TRBV30 with TRBJ1-5, with D perhaps matching TRBD1 (5 bases). V was shortened by 1 base and J by 6 bases, with 16 bases between the two germline ends. Germline lookup yields CDR1 GTSNPN and CDR2 SVGIG (reference sequence). This CDR3 has 15 residues. CDR3 sequence (DNA): TGTGCCTGGAGTGCCGGGACGGCGGGGGGTCAGCCCCAGCATTTT. Its protein product is CAWSAGTAGGQPQHF.

This clone has at least ten counts. The chain links TRBV6-6 to TRBJ2-2; tentatively, D is TRBD1 (6 bases). This CDR3 comprises 15 residues. V was shortened by 2 bases and J by 4 bases, with 11 bases between the two germline ends. CDR1 is MNHNY and CDR2 is SVGAGI in the germline V gene (reference sequence). The CDR3 DNA sequence: TGTGCCAGCAGTTACAAGGGGGTCGGCACCGGGGAGCTGTTTTTT. Protein: CASSYKGVGTGELFF.

J is TRBJ2-2 and V is TRBV7-3; 9 bases map to TRBD2. CDR3 length equals 15 residues. Germline V lookup: CDR1 SGHTA, CDR2 FQGTGA. Germline trimming cut 6 bases from V and 4 bases from J; bases unmatched to any gene: 6. Written as DNA, the CDR3 is TGTGCCAGCAGTCTTAGCGGGGGAGGCACCGGGGAGCTGTTTTTT. Translated: CASSLSGGGTGELFF.

This sequence joins TRBV5-4 and TRBJ1-5, with D hard to call. CDR3 length: 12 residues. The V and J ends lost 4 bases and 9 bases respectively, with 11 bases between them. Germline V gives CDR1 SGHNT, CDR2 YYREEE (reference sequence). The chain's CDR3 is CASSIEGGPQHF. The CDR3 nucleotides are TGTGCCAGCAGCATAGAAGGAGGGCCCCAGCATTTT.

The CDR3 loop reads CASSYFGQGPSYEQYF. CDR3 coding DNA: TGTGCCAGCAGTTACTTCGGCCAGGGGCCCTCCTACGAGCAGTACTTC. The genes are TRBV6-2 or TRBV6-3 and TRBJ2-7, with TRBD1 as a possible D gene (6 bases). The germline V gene encodes CDR1 MNHEY and CDR2 SVGEGT. V was cut by 1 base and J by 0 bases, with 13 bases left in between. This CDR3 has 16 residues.

The rearrangement joins TRBV30 to TRBJ1-5, with D perhaps matching TRBD1 (5 bases). The CDR3 sequence is 13 residues long. With 2 bases removed from V and 4 bases from J, the gap between germline ends came to 9 bases. The germline V gene has CDR1 GTSNPN and CDR2 SVGIG (reference sequence). CDR3 sequence reads: CAWSSKGNQPQHF. Here the CDR3 DNA reads TGTGCCTGGAGTTCGAAGGGGAATCAGCCCCAGCATTTT. The full variable domain, with the rest looked up from reference TRBV30 and TRBJ1-5, is SQTIHQWPATLVQPVGSPLSLECTVEGTSNPNLYWYRQAAGRGLQLLFYSVGIGQISSEVPQNLSASRPQDRQFILSSKKLLLSDSGFYLCAWSSKGNQPQHFGDGTRLSIL.

The chain combines TRBV6-4 with TRBJ1-2, with D possibly TRBD1 on 5 matching bases. This CDR3 has 13 amino acids. V lost 5 bases to trimming and J lost 7 bases, with 14 bases between them. Looked up from germline, CDR1 is MRHNA and CDR2 is SNTAGT. This CDR3 reads CASSSTDSGGYTF. CDR3 sequence (DNA): TGTGCCAGCAGTTCGACAGATTCGGGTGGCTACACCTTC.

The rearrangement uses TRBV9 and TRBJ1-4; D gene uncertain. V shed 3 bases and J shed 5 bases, with 17 bases lying between them. The CDR3 length is 16 residues. Germline CDR1 SGDLS, CDR2 YYNGEE. CDR3 sequence (DNA): TGTGCCAGCAGCGCTACTCACAGCCACACAAATGAAAAACTGTTTTTT. It specifies CASSATHSHTNEKLFF. Using reference TRBV9 and TRBJ1-4 for the parts outside the CDR3, the full variable domain is DSGVTQTPKHLITATGQRVTLRCSPRSGDLSVYWYQQSLDQGLQFLIQYYNGEERAKGNILERFSAQQFPDLHSELNLSSLELGDSALYFCASSATHSHTNEKLFFGSGTQLSVL.